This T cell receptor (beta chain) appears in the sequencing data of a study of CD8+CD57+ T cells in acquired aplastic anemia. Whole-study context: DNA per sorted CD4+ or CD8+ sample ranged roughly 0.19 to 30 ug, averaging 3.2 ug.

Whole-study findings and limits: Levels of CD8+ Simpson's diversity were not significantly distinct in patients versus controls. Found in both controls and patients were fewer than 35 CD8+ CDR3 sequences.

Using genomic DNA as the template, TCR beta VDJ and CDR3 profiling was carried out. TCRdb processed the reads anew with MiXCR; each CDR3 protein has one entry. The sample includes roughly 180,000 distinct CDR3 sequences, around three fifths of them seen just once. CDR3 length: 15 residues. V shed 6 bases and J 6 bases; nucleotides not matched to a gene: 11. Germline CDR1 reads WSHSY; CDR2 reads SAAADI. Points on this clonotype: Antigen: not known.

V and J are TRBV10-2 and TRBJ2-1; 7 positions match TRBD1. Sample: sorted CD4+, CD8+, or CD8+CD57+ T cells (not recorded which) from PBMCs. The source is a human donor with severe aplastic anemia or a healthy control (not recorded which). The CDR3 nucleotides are TGCGCCAGCAGGAAGGGGACAGCTCCCCGCAATGAGCAGTTCTTC. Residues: CASRKGTAPRNEQFF.